This entry concerns a single T cell receptor beta chain. There are 13 residues in the CDR3. V shed 8 bases and J 2 bases; nucleotides not matched to a gene: 1. Germline CDR1 reads MNHNY; CDR2 reads SVGAGI (reference sequence). The data originate from a study of CD8 T cells in Susac syndrome. RNA, at about 0.45 to 1 ug, was reverse transcribed with random hexamers. The immunoSEQ assay covered 54 Vbeta and 13 Jbeta segments for CDR3. TCRdb reprocessed the immunoSEQ multiplex PCR reads with MiXCR, giving one entry per CDR3 protein. The data hold roughly 150,000 distinct CDR3 sequences, with about 91% observed a single time.

The specimen was CD4+ T cells from PBMCs. The source of this sequence is a human donor in good health. The chain carries TRBV6-6 and TRBJ2-5, with 11 positions matching TRBD2. CDR3 nucleotides: TGTGCCAGCGGGACTAGCGGTCAAGAGACCCAGTACTTC. Translated, it gives CASGTSGQETQYF.